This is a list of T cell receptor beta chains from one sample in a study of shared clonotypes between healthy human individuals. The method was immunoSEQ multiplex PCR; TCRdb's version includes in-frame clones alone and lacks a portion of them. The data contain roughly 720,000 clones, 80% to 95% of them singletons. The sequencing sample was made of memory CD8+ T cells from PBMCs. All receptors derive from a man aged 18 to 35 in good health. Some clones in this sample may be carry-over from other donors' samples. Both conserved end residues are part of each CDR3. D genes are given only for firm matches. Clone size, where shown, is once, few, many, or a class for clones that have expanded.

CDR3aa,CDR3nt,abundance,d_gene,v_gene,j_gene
CASSIDQVGFGAEQFF,TGTGCCAGTAGTATAGATCAGGTGGGTTTTGGGGCAGAGCAGTTCTTC,-,-,TRBV19,TRBJ2-1
CASSPSPTGRFSNQPQHF,TGTGCCAGCAGTCCCTCTCCGACAGGCCGTTTTAGCAATCAGCCCCAGCATTTT,-,-,TRBV27,TRBJ1-5
CASWGTRSAGYTF,TGCGCCAGCTGGGGGACTCGGAGTGCCGGCTACACCTTC,-,-,TRBV4-1,TRBJ1-2
CAISAGQGDYEQYF,TGTGCCATCAGTGCCGGACAGGGGGACTACGAGCAGTACTTC,-,TRBD1,TRBV10-3,TRBJ2-7
CASSAGLAGPPLDEQFF,TGTGCCAGCAGCGCCGGACTAGCGGGACCCCCCCTTGATGAGCAGTTCTTC,-,TRBD2,TRBV7-9,TRBJ2-1
CASSSSGFSYEQYF,TGTGCCAGCAGCTCGTCGGGCTTCTCCTACGAGCAGTACTTC,once,-,TRBV9,TRBJ2-7
CSVPGPPPREQFF,TGCAGCGTCCCGGGACCACCTCCCCGGGAGCAGTTCTTC,-,-,TRBV29-1,TRBJ2-1
CATSRVLAASHEQFF,TGTGCCACCAGCAGAGTTCTAGCGGCCTCGCATGAGCAGTTCTTC,-,TRBD2,TRBV15,TRBJ2-1
CASSPRGTASYEQYF,TGTGCCAGCAGTCCTCGCGGGACAGCCTCCTACGAGCAGTACTTC,-,-,TRBV27,TRBJ2-7
CASSDVPGQRNF,TGCGCCAGCAGCGACGTCCCGGGACAGCGTAATTTT,-,TRBD1,TRBV5-1,TRBJ1-3
CASSVNPLLAGEVETQYF,TGTGCCAGCAGCGTAAACCCCCTCCTAGCGGGAGAAGTGGAGACCCAGTACTTC,-,TRBD2,TRBV9,TRBJ2-5
CASSFFTGTAAFF,TGTGCCAGCAGCTTTTTTACCGGGACAGCAGCTTTCTTT,-,TRBD1,TRBV7-9,TRBJ1-1
CASSLELLAGIGETQYF,TGTGCCAGCAGCTTAGAGTTGCTAGCGGGGATCGGGGAGACCCAGTACTTC,-,TRBD2,TRBV7-9,TRBJ2-5
CASGPGQGAYEQYF,TGTGCCAGCGGACCCGGACAGGGGGCCTACGAGCAGTACTTC,once,TRBD1,TRBV7-9,TRBJ2-7
CASSAGTSGTGELFF,TGCGCCAGCAGTGCAGGGACTAGCGGCACCGGGGAGCTGTTTTTT,-,TRBD2,TRBV10-1,TRBJ2-2
CASSSYFTYEQYF,TGTGCCAGCAGTTCTTATTTCACCTACGAGCAGTACTTC,-,-,TRBV11-2,TRBJ2-7
CAILGPNANTIYF,TGTGCCATCCTGGGGCCCAATGCGAACACCATATATTTT,-,-,TRBV10-3,TRBJ1-3
CASIQDRRTYEQYF,TGTGCCAGTATTCAAGACAGGAGGACCTACGAGCAGTACTTC,once,-,TRBV19,TRBJ2-7
CASSWTQAKNIQYF,TGCGCCAGCAGCTGGACACAGGCCAAAAACATTCAGTACTTC,-,-,TRBV5-1,TRBJ2-4
CASSPWASGRATGNVLTF,TGCGCCAGCAGCCCTTGGGCTAGCGGGAGGGCCACTGGCAACGTCCTGACTTTC,-,TRBD2,TRBV4-1,TRBJ2-6
CSVTGMGGEQFF,TGCAGCGTGACCGGAATGGGTGGTGAGCAGTTCTTC,-,-,TRBV29-1,TRBJ2-1
CASSLFRWGTGGRLTEAFF,TGTGCCAGCAGTTTATTTCGCTGGGGGACAGGGGGCAGATTGACTGAAGCTTTCTTT,-,TRBD1,TRBV28,TRBJ1-1
CANPRESNTGELFF,TGTGCCAACCCCAGGGAAAGTAACACCGGGGAGCTGTTTTTT,once,-,TRBV6-5,TRBJ2-2
CASSGLGMSYEQYF,TGTGCCAGCAGTGGCCTTGGTATGTCCTACGAGCAGTACTTC,-,-,TRBV6-1,TRBJ2-7
CAWSSGTGNNEQFF,TGTGCCTGGAGTTCTGGGACAGGGAACAATGAGCAGTTCTTC,-,TRBD1,TRBV30,TRBJ2-1
CASSPPSGNTIYF,TGTGCCAGCAGTCCCCCCTCTGGAAACACCATATATTTT,-,-,TRBV27,TRBJ1-3
CASSYSQGNEQFF,TGTGCCAGCAGTTACTCCCAGGGAAATGAGCAGTTCTTC,-,-,TRBV6-5,TRBJ2-1
CASSARGGGHEQFF,TGTGCCAGCAGCGCGCGAGGAGGGGGCCATGAGCAGTTCTTC,-,-,TRBV9,TRBJ2-1